One sample yielded the 19 T cell receptor beta chains listed below, sequenced in a study of glioma-infiltrating T cells. TCR alpha and beta CDR3 regions were amplified from RNA using iRepertoire nested multiplex PCR. Each CDR3 protein gets one entry after TCRdb re-called the multiplex PCR reads with MiXCR. The table records around 93,000 distinct CDR3 sequences, 40% of them present only once. Specimen: glioma tissue, nonneoplastic brain tissue, or PBMCs (not recorded which). The receptor source for this set is a human donor with low-grade glioma or glioblastoma, undergoing nonglioma brain surgery, or in good health (not recorded which).

The rearrangement links TRBV7-8 to TRBJ2-5; maybe TRBD2 (7 bases). Germline V gene data show CDR1 as SGHVS and CDR2 as FQNEAQ. The CDR3 length is 19 residues. With 5 bases removed from V and 1 base from J, the gap between germline ends came to 26 bases. The CDR3, as DNA: TGTGCCAGCAGCCCGCTGCTCCCCGGGGGGCGTATTGCCCAAGAGACCCAGTACTTC. Its protein product is CASSPLLPGGRIAQETQYF. The entire variable domain, with the rest obtained from reference TRBV7-8 and TRBJ2-5, is as follows: GAGVSQSPRYKVAKRGQDVALRCDPISGHVSLFWYQQALGQGPEFLTYFQNEAQLDKSGLPSDRFFAERPEGSVSTLKIQRTQQEDSAVYLCASSPLLPGGRIAQETQYFGPGTRLLVL.

This clonotype was seen more than once but under ten times. Here the CDR3 reads CASSLDSHTDTQYF. CDR3 bases: TGCGCCAGCAGCCTCGACAGTCACACAGATACGCAGTATTTT. The V call is TRBV5-1, the J call TRBJ2-3, with a tentative D call TRBD1 (5 bases). CDR1 and CDR2 (germline): SGHRS, YFSETQ. Trimming removed 4 bases at V and 2 bases at J, with 11 bases between. The CDR3 runs to 14 residues.

The table lists this clonotype with a count of one. Since a much larger clone is just one base distant, this may be a read error. The rearrangement joins TRBV5-1 to TRBJ2-7; the D gene is possibly TRBD2 (6 bases). The CDR3 sequence is 16 residues long. Germline lookup yields CDR1 SGHRS and CDR2 YFSETQ. Here the CDR3 reads CASSLGSTGGTYDQYF. The CDR3 DNA sequence: TGCGCCAGCAGCTTGGGGTCGACCGGGGGAACGTACGATCAGTACTTC.

This clonotype showed up many times. Just one base apart from a much larger clone, this may be a read error. The J gene is TRBJ2-2, the V gene TRBV27, with TRBD2 identical over 11 bases. In germline, CDR1 is MNHEY, CDR2 SMNVEV (reference sequence). Losses at the gene ends were 7 bases for V and 3 bases for J; bases not matched to a gene: 7. This CDR3 comprises 16 residues. The CDR3 DNA reads as TGTGCCAGCACTCAGCCGGGACTAGCGGACACCGGGGAGCTGTTTTTT. Translating it yields CASTQPGLADTGELFF.

This clonotype was picked up many times. DNA for the CDR3: TGTGCCAGCAGCCGGATTAGCTTATCAGGCACTGAAGCTTTCTTT. The encoded protein is CASSRISLSGTEAFF. The V call is TRBV7-9, the J call TRBJ1-1, with D hard to call. This CDR3 contains 15 residues. V was cut by 5 bases and J by 4 bases, with 17 bases left in between. Germline V CDR1 and CDR2: SEHNR, FQNEAQ (reference sequence).

This clonotype was detected ten times or more. CDR3 bases: TGCAGCGTCTTACGCGGGACCCCATATGGCTACACCTTC. It is translated as CSVLRGTPYGYTF. The chain joins TRBV29-1 to TRBJ1-2; D might be TRBD1 (5 bases). Germline V gives CDR1 SQVTM, CDR2 ANQGSEA. This CDR3 contains 13 residues. The V and J ends lost 6 bases and 5 bases respectively, with 16 bases between them.

V is TRBV30 and J is TRBJ2-3, with TRBD2 as a possible D gene (6 bases). The CDR3 is 20 amino acids. V was clipped by 3 bases and J by 2 bases, with 30 bases between them. Per the germline V gene, CDR1 is GTSNPN and CDR2 is SVGIG (reference sequence). CDR3 sequence: CAWRPHLRTGGPSTTDTQYF. CDR3 DNA: TGTGCCTGGAGACCACATTTGAGGACCGGGGGACCCAGTACCACAGATACGCAGTATTTT.

The rearrangement uses TRBV29-1 and TRBJ2-2, with D unresolved. Germline lookup yields CDR1 SQVTM and CDR2 ANQGSEA. The CDR3 loop spans 12 amino acids. CDR3 DNA: TGCAGAGTTACCACAGACACCGGGGAGCTGTTTTTT. Its translation is CRVTTDTGELFF.

This chain joins TRBV28 and TRBJ1-3; the match to TRBD1 covers 10 bases. Germline-derived CDR1 and CDR2 are MDHEN and SYDVKM. The CDR3 is 17 amino acids. J lost 1 base, V lost 2 bases, and 5 bases had no gene match. The CDR3 region has the DNA TGTGCCAGCAGTTTAGGGGGACAGGGGATTTCTGGAAACACCATATATTTT. It codes for CASSLGGQGISGNTIYF.

Of note for this clonotype: At one of its ends the junction is not consistent with the germline gene, which may arise from a read error. This chain links TRBV6-6 with TRBJ2-1; 9 bases line up with TRBD1. CDR1 is MNHNY and CDR2 is SVGAGI in the germline V gene (reference sequence). The CDR3 extends over 16 amino acids. This chain's CDR3 is CTSTEDGTGLIDEQFF. In DNA form, the CDR3 reads TGTACCAGCACCGAAGATGGGACAGGGTTAATCGATGAGCAGTTCTTC.

The V and J genes are TRBV19 and TRBJ2-2, with no clear D. Between the trimmed V and J ends, which lost 3 bases and 7 bases, there was a span of 15 bases. The CDR3 totals 15 residues. Germline V gene data show CDR1 as LNHDA and CDR2 as SQIVND (reference sequence). The CDR3 region is CASSIQVGIVGELFF. The DNA for the CDR3 is TGTGCCAGTAGTATTCAGGTGGGAATCGTCGGGGAGCTGTTTTTT.

CDR3 DNA: TGTGCCAGCAGTTACTCAGGACTAGCGGGGGGGGACAATGAGCAGTTCTTC. It specifies CASSYSGLAGGDNEQFF. This chain links TRBV6-6 with TRBJ2-1, with 15 nucleotides matching TRBD2. Per the germline V gene, CDR1 is MNHNY and CDR2 is SVGAGI (reference sequence). The CDR3 totals 17 residues. V was pared by 0 bases and J by 5 bases, with 2 bases of the junction left unmatched.

This clonotype occurred many times. The chain carries TRBV5-4 and TRBJ2-1, with unresolved D. V was shortened by 1 base and J by 4 bases, with 6 bases between the two germline ends. Looked up from germline, CDR1 is SGHNT and CDR2 is YYREEE (reference sequence). The CDR3 covers 13 residues. The CDR3, as DNA: TGTGCCAGCAGCTTGATAGGGTACAATGAGCAGTTCTTC. Protein: CASSLIGYNEQFF.

At least ten counts were recorded for this clonotype. V is TRBV7-9 and J is TRBJ2-3; D might be TRBD2 (5 bases). Germline lookup yields CDR1 SEHNR and CDR2 FQNEAQ (reference sequence). Between the trimmed V and J ends, which lost 3 bases and 1 base, there was a span of 14 bases. The CDR3 spans 16 residues. Here the CDR3 reads CASSFAGVGRTDTQYF. The CDR3 region has the DNA TGTGCCAGCAGCTTCGCCGGGGTCGGACGCACAGATACGCAGTATTTT.

Ten or more counts support this clonotype. The chain carries TRBV7-2 and TRBJ1-5, with 9 bases matching TRBD1. The CDR3 spans 15 residues. Germline CDR1 and CDR2: SGHTA and FQGNSA. The J segment lost 4 bases and the V segment lost 5 bases, leaving 6 bases of the junction unmatched. CDR3 sequence (DNA): TGTGCCAGCAGCCTCCGAGACAGGGGGAATCAGCCCCAGCATTTT. Encoded protein: CASSLRDRGNQPQHF.

A word on this clonotype: A much larger clone lies a single base off, so this may be a read error. The chain couples TRBV29-1 to TRBJ2-1, with 8 bases aligning to TRBD2. This CDR3 has 15 residues. CDR1 SQVTM and CDR2 ANQGSEA come from the germline V gene. The CDR3 loop is CSGGLERGINNEQLF. Written as DNA, the CDR3 is TGCAGCGGGGGACTAGAGCGGGGGATAAACAATGAGCAGCTCTTC.

A note on this clonotype: This clone may be a read error of a much larger clone one base away. The CDR3 DNA reads TGTGCCAGCAGCTTAGGTACGAAAAATGAGCAGTTCTTC. Its protein product is CASSLGTKNEQFF. The rearrangement joins TRBV9 to TRBJ2-1, with no clear D. The CDR3 has 13 amino acids. V was pared by 4 bases and J by 7 bases, with 12 bases between. Germline V gene data show CDR1 as SGDLS and CDR2 as YYNGEE.

This clonotype was counted many times. The V call is TRBV15, the J call TRBJ2-3; D is perhaps TRBD1 (5 bases). The CDR3 length is 15 residues. Between the trimmed V and J ends, which lost 0 bases and 6 bases, there was a span of 13 bases. CDR1 is LNHNV, CDR2 YYDKDF, per germline (reference sequence). CDR3 loop: CATSRETGGADTQYF. Written as DNA, the CDR3 is TGTGCCACCAGCAGAGAAACAGGTGGGGCCGATACGCAGTATTTT.

Comment on this clonotype: A junction boundary mismatches the germline segment, possibly from a read error. The J gene is TRBJ1-1, the V gene TRBV6-9; a weak D match, TRBD1 (5 bases). CDR3 length: 14 residues. Germline assignment: CDR1 MNHGY and CDR2 SVAAGI. The CDR3 protein is CASSYGGVGTEALF. In DNA form, the CDR3 reads TGTGCCAGCAGTTACGGAGGGGTGGGCACTGAAGCCCTCTTT.